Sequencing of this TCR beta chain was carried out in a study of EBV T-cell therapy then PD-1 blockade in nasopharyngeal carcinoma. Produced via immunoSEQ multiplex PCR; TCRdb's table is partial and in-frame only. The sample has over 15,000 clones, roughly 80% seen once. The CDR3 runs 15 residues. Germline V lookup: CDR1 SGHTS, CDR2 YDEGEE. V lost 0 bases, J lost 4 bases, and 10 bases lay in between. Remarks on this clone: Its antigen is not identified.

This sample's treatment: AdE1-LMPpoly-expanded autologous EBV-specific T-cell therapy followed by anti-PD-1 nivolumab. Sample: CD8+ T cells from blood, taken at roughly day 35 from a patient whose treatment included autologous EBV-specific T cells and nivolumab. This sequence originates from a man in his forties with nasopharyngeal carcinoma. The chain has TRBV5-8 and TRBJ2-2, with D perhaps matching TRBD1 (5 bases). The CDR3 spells CASSLAYRGTGELFF. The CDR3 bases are TGTGCCAGCAGCTTGGCCTATAGGGGCACCGGGGAGCTGTTTTTT.